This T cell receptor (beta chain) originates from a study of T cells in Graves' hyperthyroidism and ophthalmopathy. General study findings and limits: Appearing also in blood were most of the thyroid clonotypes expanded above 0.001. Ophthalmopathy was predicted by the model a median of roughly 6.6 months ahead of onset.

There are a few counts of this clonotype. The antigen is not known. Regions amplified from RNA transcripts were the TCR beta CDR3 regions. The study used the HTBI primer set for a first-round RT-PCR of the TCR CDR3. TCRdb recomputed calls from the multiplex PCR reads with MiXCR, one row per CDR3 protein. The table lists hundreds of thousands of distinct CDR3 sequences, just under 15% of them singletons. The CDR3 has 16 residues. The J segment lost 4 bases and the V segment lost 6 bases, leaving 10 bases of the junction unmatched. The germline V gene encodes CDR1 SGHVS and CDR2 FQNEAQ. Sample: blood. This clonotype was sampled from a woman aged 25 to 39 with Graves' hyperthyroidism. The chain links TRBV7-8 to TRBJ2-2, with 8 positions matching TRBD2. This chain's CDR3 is CASRPRPGGATGELFF. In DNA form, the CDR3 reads TGTGCCAGCAGACCCCGTCCGGGAGGGGCCACCGGGGAGCTGTTTTTT. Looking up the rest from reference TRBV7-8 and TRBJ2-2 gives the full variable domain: GAGVSQSPRYKVAKRGQDVALRCDPISGHVSLFWYQQALGQGPEFLTYFQNEAQLDKSGLPSDRFFAERPEGSVSTLKIQRTQQEDSAVYLCASRPRPGGATGELFFGEGSRLTVL.